This passage covers 24 T cell receptor beta chains from one sample sequenced in a study of identical twins (dated by TCRdb to the mid-2010s). Library preparation was by 5' RACE. TCRdb records Illumina HiSeq 2000 as the sequencer. TCRdb ran its own pipeline on the public reads, namely fastp trimming at Q25 and MiXCR clone calling, and kept in-frame beta chains. Rows matching on CDR3 protein sequence are summarized as one entry with the most common DNA and genes. The sample records 400,000 to 500,000 distinct CDR3 sequences, 18% of which are singletons. The ten largest clones capture 9.5% to 15% of the sample. Sequenced material: naive T cells sorted from blood. The cell subset or site label of this sample denotes: cells isolated with a human naive T-cell isolation kit. The receptors shown here come from a middle-aged man in good health.

In its sample, this clonotype was seen many times. The rearrangement links TRBV7-2 to TRBJ2-1, with 7 bases identical to TRBD1. Germline V CDR1 and CDR2: SGHTA, FQGNSA. V was clipped by 5 bases and J by 7 bases; unmatched bases: 8. The CDR3 is 14 amino acids. CDR3: CASSPGTVKNEQFF. The CDR3 DNA sequence: TGTGCCAGCAGCCCCGGGACAGTAAAAAATGAGCAGTTCTTC. Variable domain in full (rest from reference TRBV7-2 and TRBJ2-1): GAGVSQSPSNKVTEKGKDVELRCDPISGHTALYWYRQSLGQGLEFLIYFQGNSAPDKSGLPSDRFSAERTGGSVSTLTIQRTQQEDSAVYLCASSPGTVKNEQFFGPGTRLTVL.

This clonotype was recorded a few times. The chain recombines TRBV5-1 with TRBJ1-1; possibly TRBD1 for D (5 bases). Germline values: CDR1 SGHRS, CDR2 YFSETQ. The CDR3 has 13 residues. The germline V and J ends were trimmed by 2 bases and 6 bases, with 11 bases remaining between them. The CDR3 spells CASSLRGDAEAFF. In DNA form, the CDR3 reads TGCGCCAGCAGCTTAAGAGGGGATGCTGAAGCTTTCTTT.

This clonotype was seen more than once but under ten times. The chain links TRBV6-6 to TRBJ2-1; a possible D gene is TRBD2 (5 bases). The ends were cut back, 6 bases at V and 5 bases at J, with 11 bases in the middle. The CDR3 contains 13 residues. Germline CDR1 is MNHNY and CDR2 is SVGAGI (reference sequence). As DNA, the CDR3 is TGTGCCAGCAGAGGCTGGCGGGACAATGAGCAGTTCTTC. Translation: CASRGWRDNEQFF.

This clonotype was counted ten times or more. The chain recombines TRBV5-1 with TRBJ1-1, with D tentatively TRBD1 (6 bases). The CDR3 totals 16 residues. V lost 5 bases and J 6 bases, leaving 23 bases between the germline ends. CDR1 and CDR2 from the germline V gene are SGHRS and YFSETQ. The CDR3 is CASRWETGREGAEAFF. CDR3 DNA: TGCGCCAGCAGGTGGGAGACAGGCCGCGAAGGGGCTGAAGCTTTCTTT.

This clonotype came up many times. The V and J genes are TRBV12-5 and TRBJ2-5; TRBD2 aligns across 7 bases. Germline assignment: CDR1 LGHNT and CDR2 FRNRAP. The CDR3 is made up of 13 amino acids. V dropped 1 base and J dropped 5; count of bases not matched to a gene: 1. The CDR3: CASGLASGETQYF. The CDR3 coding sequence is TGTGCTAGTGGTTTGGCTAGCGGCGAGACCCAGTACTTC.

V usage is TRBV20-1 and J usage is TRBJ2-3; TRBD2 matches at 16 bases. V dropped 3 bases and J dropped 5; count of bases not matched to a gene: 5. The CDR3 spans 16 residues. Germline CDR1 is DFQATT and CDR2 is SNEGSKA (reference sequence). Here the CDR3 reads CSASGGTSGRVDTQYF. The CDR3 coding sequence is TGCAGTGCTAGCGGAGGGACTAGCGGGAGGGTAGATACGCAGTATTTT.

This clonotype was found a few times. This chain joins TRBV30 and TRBJ1-1; 7 bases fit TRBD1. V lost 5 bases, J lost 1 base, and 4 bases stayed unmatched. Germline assignment: CDR1 GTSNPN and CDR2 SVGIG (reference sequence). The CDR3 extends over 13 amino acids. CDR3 residues: CAWAGQPNTEAFF. CDR3 DNA sequence: TGTGCCTGGGCGGGACAGCCGAACACTGAAGCTTTCTTT.

J is TRBJ2-1 and V is TRBV11-2; 9 bases agree with TRBD2. Germline V gives CDR1 SGHAT, CDR2 FQNNGV. The length of the CDR3 is 15 residues. The V and J ends lost 5 bases and 8 bases, in that order; junction bases with no gene match: 10. Here the CDR3 reads CASSPWGREGHEQFF. The CDR3 region has the DNA TGTGCCAGCAGCCCCTGGGGGCGGGAGGGCCATGAGCAGTTCTTC.

This chain uses TRBV20-1 with TRBJ2-3, with D unresolved. V was trimmed by 3 bases and J by 6 bases, leaving 7 bases between them. Germline CDR1 reads DFQATT; CDR2 reads SNEGSKA (reference sequence). This CDR3 is 11 amino acids long. DNA of the CDR3: TGCAGTGCTAGGACTGGGGATACGCAGTATTTT. Translated, it gives CSARTGDTQYF.

This sequence joins TRBV11-2 and TRBJ2-7; 7 nucleotides match TRBD2. With 3 bases clipped from V and 4 bases from J, the junction kept 6 bases outside the gene matches. The CDR3 sequence is 14 residues long. In germline, CDR1 is SGHAT, CDR2 FQNNGV. DNA of the CDR3: TGTGCCAGCAGCTTTGGCGGGAGTCAATACGAGCAGTACTTC. Residues: CASSFGGSQYEQYF.

This clonotype was seen many times. The V gene is TRBV5-1, the J gene TRBJ1-5; a possible D gene is TRBD1 (5 bases). From germline, CDR1 is SGHRS and CDR2 YFSETQ. The V end was cut by 0 bases, the J end by 7 bases, with 11 bases between. The CDR3 consists of 14 residues. The CDR3 protein is CASSLESGRQPQHF. CDR3 bases: TGCGCCAGCAGCTTGGAGTCAGGGAGACAGCCCCAGCATTTT. The variable domain in full, completed from reference TRBV5-1 and TRBJ1-5, reads KAGVTQTPRYLIKTRGQQVTLSCSPISGHRSVSWYQQTPGQGLQFLFEYFSETQRNKGNFPGRFSGRQFSNSRSEMNVSTLELGDSALYLCASSLESGRQPQHFGDGTRLSIL.

This clonotype was picked up a small number of times. The V and J genes are TRBV3-1 and TRBJ2-7; D is ambiguous. The CDR3 has 14 residues. The germline V gene has CDR1 LGHDT and CDR2 YNNKEL (reference sequence). Trimming left V 1 base short and J 6 bases short, with 13 bases between. In nucleotides, the CDR3 is TGTGCCAGCAGCCAAGCCCCGCACGGTGGCGAGCAGTACTTC. This translates into CASSQAPHGGEQYF.

This chain links TRBV5-1 with TRBJ2-3; 8 bases fit TRBD1. The V gene's germline CDR1 is SGHRS and CDR2 YFSETQ. V was pared by 4 bases and J by 2 bases, with 6 bases of the junction left unmatched. The CDR3 is 15 amino acids. This CDR3 is CASSLRQGHTDTQYF. The CDR3, as DNA: TGCGCCAGCAGCCTTCGACAGGGGCACACAGATACGCAGTATTTT. The full variable domain, rest sourced from reference TRBV5-1 and TRBJ2-3, is KAGVTQTPRYLIKTRGQQVTLSCSPISGHRSVSWYQQTPGQGLQFLFEYFSETQRNKGNFPGRFSGRQFSNSRSEMNVSTLELGDSALYLCASSLRQGHTDTQYFGPGTRLTVL.

The rearrangement links TRBV20-1 to TRBJ2-3; 8 nucleotides line up with TRBD2. V was pared by 1 base and J by 5 bases, with 5 bases of the junction left unmatched. Germline lookup yields CDR1 DFQATT and CDR2 SNEGSKA (reference sequence). This CDR3 contains 14 residues. The DNA for the CDR3 is TGCAGTGCTAGAGTAGGGAGCGGGGGAGATACGCAGTATTTT. Protein: CSARVGSGGDTQYF.

This sequence joins TRBV29-1 and TRBJ1-2, with D perhaps TRBD1 (6 bases). Germline values: CDR1 SQVTM, CDR2 ANQGSEA. The CDR3 runs 14 residues. V was pared by 1 base and J by 4 bases, with 13 bases between. In nucleotides, the CDR3 is TGCAGCGTTGAAGGGGCAGGGGCGGGCTATGGCTACACCTTC. It translates to CSVEGAGAGYGYTF.

This clonotype was picked up a small number of times. V usage is TRBV27 and J usage is TRBJ1-6; D call uncertain. Germline loops: CDR1 MNHEY, CDR2 SMNVEV (reference sequence). There are 16 residues in the CDR3. Between the trimmed V and J ends, which lost 5 bases and 4 bases, there was a span of 15 bases. The CDR3 DNA sequence: TGTGCCAGCAGTCCAGACACGTACGGGTATAATTCACCCCTCCACTTT. This translates into CASSPDTYGYNSPLHF.

This clonotype has a handful of counts. The chain has TRBV12-5 and TRBJ2-2, with 9 bases identical to TRBD1. Germline V lookup: CDR1 LGHNT, CDR2 FRNRAP. The CDR3 consists of 17 residues. The V segment lost 7 bases and the J segment 5 bases; nucleotides outside the gene matches: 14. This CDR3 is CASARRDREVRTGELFF. The CDR3 DNA follows: TGTGCTAGTGCCAGACGGGACAGGGAGGTTCGGACCGGGGAGCTGTTTTTT. The full variable domain, completed using reference TRBV12-5 and TRBJ2-2, is DARVTQTPRHKVTEMGQEVTMRCQPILGHNTVFWYRQTMMQGLELLAYFRNRAPLDDSGMPKDRFSAEMPDATLATLKIQPSEPRDSAVYFCASARRDREVRTGELFFGEGSRLTVL.

The chain combines TRBV5-4 with TRBJ2-7; 9 nucleotides line up with TRBD2. Germline CDR1 and CDR2: SGHNT and YYREEE (reference sequence). This CDR3 region has 18 residues. After removal of 0 bases from V and 1 base from J, the junction contained 11 bases not matched to a gene. CDR3 region: CASSLEAGGRANSYEQYF. In DNA, the CDR3 is TGTGCCAGCAGCTTGGAGGCGGGCGGGAGGGCTAATTCCTACGAGCAGTACTTC.

In its sample, this clonotype was seen many times. This chain uses TRBV12-3 or TRBV12-4 with TRBJ2-3; 11 nucleotides align to TRBD2. V lost 5 bases to trimming and J lost 5 bases; unmatched junction nucleotides: 6. The CDR3 is 15 residues long. DNA for the CDR3: TGTGCCAGCAGTCGTAGCGGGAGGGCCGGAGATACGCAGTATTTT. Amino acids: CASSRSGRAGDTQYF.

This clonotype turned up a few times. The gene calls are TRBV12-3 or TRBV12-4 and TRBJ2-2; 7 bases fit TRBD1. The CDR3 spans 15 residues. Trimming at V came to 6 bases and at J to 1 base, leaving 5 bases not matched to a gene. Here the CDR3 DNA reads TGTGCCAGCAGGGTCGGGACAGTGAACACCGGGGAGCTGTTTTTT. Protein product: CASRVGTVNTGELFF.

The chain employs TRBV5-1 and TRBJ2-3; D is possibly TRBD2 (7 bases). Germline CDR1 reads SGHRS; CDR2 reads YFSETQ. CDR3 length: 16 amino acids. The V gene lost 0 bases and the J gene lost 0 bases, with 11 bases spanning the gap. CDR3 in amino acids: CASSLDAGASTDTQYF. For the CDR3, the DNA is TGCGCCAGCAGCTTGGACGCGGGGGCCAGCACAGATACGCAGTATTTT. Complete variable domain (other parts from reference TRBV5-1 and TRBJ2-3): KAGVTQTPRYLIKTRGQQVTLSCSPISGHRSVSWYQQTPGQGLQFLFEYFSETQRNKGNFPGRFSGRQFSNSRSEMNVSTLELGDSALYLCASSLDAGASTDTQYFGPGTRLTVL.

In its sample, this clonotype was seen a few times. As DNA, the CDR3 is TGTGCCAGCAGCTTAGGCCCCTTCGCAGGGCGCTATGGCTACACCTTC. It codes for CASSLGPFAGRYGYTF. The V and J genes are TRBV7-8 and TRBJ1-2; possible D gene TRBD1, 5 bases. Germline V gene data show CDR1 as SGHVS and CDR2 as FQNEAQ. Trimming cost V 1 base and J 4 bases, with 16 bases left between them. The CDR3 contains 16 residues.

There are a few counts of this clonotype. V gene TRBV7-9 combines with J gene TRBJ2-5, with D perhaps matching TRBD1 (5 bases). Germline lookup yields CDR1 SEHNR and CDR2 FQNEAQ (reference sequence). V was clipped by 7 bases and J by 5 bases, with 17 bases between them. CDR3 length equals 14 residues. The CDR3, as DNA: TGTGCCAGCAACACCGGGCAGGGTTCGGAGACCCAGTACTTC. As protein: CASNTGQGSETQYF.

V is TRBV12-3 or TRBV12-4 and J is TRBJ2-6, with no clear D. V gave up 7 bases and J gave up 4 bases, with 11 bases separating them. CDR3 size: 14 residues. In DNA form, the CDR3 reads TGTGCCAGCACCCCGCAGTTGGGGGCCAACGTCCTGACTTTC. It is translated as CASTPQLGANVLTF.